This is a list of T cell receptor beta chains from one sample in a study of blood T cell repertoires in COVID-19. Using immunoSEQ multiplex PCR, the repertoire was profiled, and TCRdb retains in-frame clones only, with some absent. The sample includes some 51,000 clones, 90% seen only once; the top ten take 14%. Sequenced sample: peripheral blood. The receptors come from a human donor with active COVID-19. The donor label of this sample is uncertain. Each CDR3 is given with its conserved first and last residue. Fields, in order: clone size, V gene, J gene, D gene, CDR3 length, CDR3 protein, CDR3 DNA. The D gene is left open where the match is weak. A row's size may be missing; if present it is once, few, many or a size class.

>NA|TRBV6-2/TRBV6-3|TRBJ2-3|TRBD2|16
CASSYFSGGGPDTQYF
TGTGCCAGCAGTTACTTTAGCGGGGGGGGGCCAGATACGCAGTATTTT
>NA|TRBV6-2/TRBV6-3|TRBJ2-3|NA|15
CASSQTPDSSGTQYF
TGTGCCAGCAGCCAGACCCCGGACTCCTCGGGGACGCAGTATTTT
>few|TRBV9|TRBJ2-2|NA|16
CASTSTFGANTGELFF
TGTGCCAGCACAAGTACGTTCGGGGCGAACACCGGGGAGCTGTTTTTT
>NA|TRBV28|TRBJ2-2|TRBD1|15
CASSAWDRDTGELFF
TGTGCCAGCAGTGCTTGGGACAGGGACACCGGGGAGCTGTTTTTT
>NA|TRBV7-2|TRBJ1-3|TRBD1|16
CASSSTGGPAGNTIYF
TGTGCCAGCAGCTCTACAGGGGGCCCGGCTGGAAACACCATATATTTT
>once|TRBV5-6|TRBJ2-3|TRBD1|16
CASSWMGQGVADTQYF
TGTGCCAGCAGCTGGATGGGACAGGGAGTGGCAGATACGCAGTATTTT
>NA|TRBV2|TRBJ1-4|TRBD1|15
CASSNEGQNNEKLFF
TGTGCCAGCAGTAACGAGGGACAGAATAATGAAAAACTGTTTTTT
>NA|TRBV5-6|TRBJ2-1|NA|16
CASSLAGGRGLGEQFF
TGTGCCAGCAGCTTGGCGGGCGGTCGCGGGCTCGGTGAGCAGTTCTTC
>few|TRBV2|TRBJ2-7|NA|11
CASTGSYEQYF
TGTGCCAGCACAGGGTCATACGAGCAGTACTTC
>NA|TRBV15|TRBJ1-1|NA|13
CATSRGIGTEAFF
TGTGCCACCAGCAGAGGGATCGGGACTGAAGCTTTCTTT
>NA|TRBV18|TRBJ2-7|TRBD1|14
CASSLQGGVDEQYF
TGTGCCAGCTCACTACAGGGGGGTGTGGACGAGCAGTACTTC
>NA|TRBV27|TRBJ2-7|TRBD2|15
CASSFRTSRVYEQYF
TGTGCCAGCAGTTTCCGGACTAGCCGGGTCTACGAGCAGTACTTC
>NA|TRBV10-3|TRBJ1-1|TRBD1|17
CAISDSDRGVRNTEAFF
TGTGCCATCAGTGACTCGGACAGGGGAGTTCGGAACACTGAAGCTTTCTTT
>NA|TRBV18|TRBJ1-4|NA|14
CASSPGASDEKLFF
TGTGCCAGCTCCCCAGGGGCTTCCGATGAAAAACTGTTTTTT
>NA|TRBV25-1|TRBJ1-6|NA|15
CASSDLDGVGSPLHF
TGTGCCAGCAGTGATCTAGACGGGGTGGGTTCACCCCTCCACTTT